These 11 T cell receptor beta chains came from one sample sequenced in a study of T cells in Graves' hyperthyroidism and ophthalmopathy. TCR beta CDR3 sequences were amplified from RNA transcripts. In the first-round RT-PCR of the TCR CDR3, the HTBI primer set was used. MiXCR was run by TCRdb on the multiplex PCR reads, yielding one entry per CDR3 protein. The sample holds fewer than 450,000 distinct CDR3 sequences, 15% to 20% seen once. Sequencing input: blood. The receptor set was obtained from a woman younger than 45 with Graves' hyperthyroidism that later progressed to Graves' ophthalmopathy.

In this sample, this clonotype turned up many times. V and J are TRBV19 and TRBJ1-5, with D hard to call. CDR1 and CDR2 (germline): LNHDA, SQIVND (reference sequence). V lost 5 bases, J lost 0 bases, and 11 bases lay in between. The CDR3 sequence is 15 residues long. Here the CDR3 reads CASSPPSYSNQPQHF. CDR3 nucleotides: TGTGCCAGTAGTCCTCCCAGTTATAGCAATCAGCCCCAGCATTTT.

This clonotype was seen ten or more times. This chain joins TRBV10-3 and TRBJ2-1; no clear D gene. Germline V gene data show CDR1 as ENHRY and CDR2 as SYGVKD. The V end lost 0 bases, the J end lost 7 bases, and 7 bases lay between the germline ends. The CDR3 loop spans 13 amino acids. The CDR3 DNA reads TGTGCCATCAGTGAGTCAAGCCTAAATGAGCAGTTCTTC. The encoded protein is CAISESSLNEQFF.

Many counts were recorded for this clonotype. J is TRBJ2-3 and V is TRBV28; D possibly corresponds to TRBD2 (6 bases). Germline V gene sequence: CDR1 MDHEN, CDR2 SYDVKM. The CDR3 extends over 14 amino acids. The V gene lost 6 bases and the J gene lost 1 base, with 11 bases spanning the gap. The CDR3, as DNA: TGTGCCAGCAGGGTAGGAGGGGGCACAGATACGCAGTATTTT. It yields the protein CASRVGGGTDTQYF.

This clonotype was detected ten times or more. This rearrangement joins TRBV10-3 to TRBJ1-1; a possible D gene is TRBD1 (5 bases). CDR3 length equals 14 residues. The germline V gene has CDR1 ENHRY and CDR2 SYGVKD. Trimming removed 3 bases from V and 1 base from J, with 9 bases in between. The CDR3 protein is CAISENGQNTEAFF. DNA for the CDR3: TGTGCCATCAGTGAAAACGGACAGAACACTGAAGCTTTCTTT.

In its sample, this clonotype was seen a few times. The chain links TRBV7-9 to TRBJ1-1; weak D call: TRBD1 (5 bases). With 1 base removed from V and 7 bases from J, the gap between germline ends came to 10 bases. Germline V CDR1 and CDR2: SEHNR, FQNEAQ (reference sequence). This CDR3 has 13 residues. The CDR3 region has the DNA TGTGCCAGCAGCTTAGTGGTACAGGTTGAAGCTTTCTTT. Translated: CASSLVVQVEAFF.

The chain combines TRBV5-1 with TRBJ1-2; possible D gene TRBD1, 6 bases. CDR1 SGHRS and CDR2 YFSETQ come from the germline V gene. V lost 4 bases and J 3 bases, leaving 10 bases between the germline ends. This CDR3 has 13 amino acids. The CDR3 DNA follows: TGCGCCAGCAGCCCGGACAGCCACTATGGCTACACCTTC. This encodes CASSPDSHYGYTF.

This clonotype was seen more than once but under ten times. The chain uses TRBV28 and TRBJ1-5; D is unresolved. This CDR3 has 17 residues. Trimming took 5 bases from V and 5 from J, leaving 22 bases between them. Germline CDR1 is MDHEN and CDR2 is SYDVKM. CDR3 nucleotides: TGTGCCAGCAGTGGGGTCGCGGGGATTACTCTCTATCAGCCCCAGCATTTT. It specifies CASSGVAGITLYQPQHF.

This clonotype was picked up many times. The gene calls are TRBV18 and TRBJ2-3, with D hard to call. This CDR3 spans 15 amino acids. The germline V gene has CDR1 KGHSH and CDR2 LQKENI. The V end lost 3 bases, the J end lost 2 bases, and 12 bases lay between the germline ends. The CDR3 here is CASSPTRINTDTQYF. The CDR3, as DNA: TGTGCCAGCTCACCGACTCGAATCAACACAGATACGCAGTATTTT.

The sample holds a few counts of this clonotype. CDR3 bases: TGTGCCAGCAGCACCGGGACTAACGGGGCATCCTACAATGAGCAGTTCTTC. It specifies CASSTGTNGASYNEQFF. The gene calls are TRBV12-3 or TRBV12-4 and TRBJ2-1, with TRBD2 matching 7 bases. Trimming removed 6 bases from V and 1 base from J; junction bases left unmatched: 12. This CDR3 comprises 17 residues.

This clonotype showed up many times. The chain uses TRBV5-5 and TRBJ2-5; D is ambiguous. Trimming took off 4 bases at V and 4 bases at J, with 11 bases between the two ends. Germline CDR1 reads SGHKS; CDR2 reads YYEKEE (reference sequence). This CDR3 is built from 13 residues. CDR3 nucleotide sequence: TGTGCCAGCAGCCCGGACGTCCGAGAGACCCAGTACTTC. Translation: CASSPDVRETQYF.

This clonotype appeared many times. The V call is TRBV7-9, the J call TRBJ1-1, with a weak D call TRBD1 (6 bases). The germline V and J ends were trimmed by 2 bases and 2 bases, with 15 bases remaining between them. Germline V CDR1 and CDR2: SEHNR, FQNEAQ (reference sequence). This CDR3 region has 16 residues. CDR3 loop: CASSLRTAKGNTEAFF. CDR3 bases: TGTGCCAGCAGCTTAAGGACAGCAAAGGGAAACACTGAAGCTTTCTTT.